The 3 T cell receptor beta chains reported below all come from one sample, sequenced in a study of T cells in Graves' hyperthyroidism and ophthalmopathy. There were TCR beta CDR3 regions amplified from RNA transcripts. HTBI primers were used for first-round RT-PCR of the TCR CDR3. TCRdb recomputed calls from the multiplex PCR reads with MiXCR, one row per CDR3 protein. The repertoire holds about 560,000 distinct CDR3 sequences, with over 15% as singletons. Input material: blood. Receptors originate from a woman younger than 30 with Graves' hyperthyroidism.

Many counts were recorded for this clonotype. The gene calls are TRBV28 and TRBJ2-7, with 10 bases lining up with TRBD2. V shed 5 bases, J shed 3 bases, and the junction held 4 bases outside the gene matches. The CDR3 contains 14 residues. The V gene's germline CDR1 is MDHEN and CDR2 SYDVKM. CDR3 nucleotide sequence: TGTGCCAGCAGTGGGACTAGCGTTCACTACGAGCAGTACTTC. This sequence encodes CASSGTSVHYEQYF.

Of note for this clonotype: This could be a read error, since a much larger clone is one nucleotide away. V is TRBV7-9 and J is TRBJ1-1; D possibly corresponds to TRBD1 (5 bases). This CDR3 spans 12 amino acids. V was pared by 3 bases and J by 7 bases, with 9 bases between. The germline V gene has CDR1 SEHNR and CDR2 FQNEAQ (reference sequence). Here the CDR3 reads CASSFPGVEAFF. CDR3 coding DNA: TGTGCCAGCAGCTTCCCGGGGGTTGAAGCTTTCTTT.

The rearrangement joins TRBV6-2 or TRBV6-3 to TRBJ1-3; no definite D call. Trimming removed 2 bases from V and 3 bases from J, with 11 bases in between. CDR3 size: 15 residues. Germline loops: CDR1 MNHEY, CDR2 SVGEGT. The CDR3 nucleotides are TGTGCCAGCAGTTACGGGCAGCATGATGGAAACACCATATATTTT. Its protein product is CASSYGQHDGNTIYF.